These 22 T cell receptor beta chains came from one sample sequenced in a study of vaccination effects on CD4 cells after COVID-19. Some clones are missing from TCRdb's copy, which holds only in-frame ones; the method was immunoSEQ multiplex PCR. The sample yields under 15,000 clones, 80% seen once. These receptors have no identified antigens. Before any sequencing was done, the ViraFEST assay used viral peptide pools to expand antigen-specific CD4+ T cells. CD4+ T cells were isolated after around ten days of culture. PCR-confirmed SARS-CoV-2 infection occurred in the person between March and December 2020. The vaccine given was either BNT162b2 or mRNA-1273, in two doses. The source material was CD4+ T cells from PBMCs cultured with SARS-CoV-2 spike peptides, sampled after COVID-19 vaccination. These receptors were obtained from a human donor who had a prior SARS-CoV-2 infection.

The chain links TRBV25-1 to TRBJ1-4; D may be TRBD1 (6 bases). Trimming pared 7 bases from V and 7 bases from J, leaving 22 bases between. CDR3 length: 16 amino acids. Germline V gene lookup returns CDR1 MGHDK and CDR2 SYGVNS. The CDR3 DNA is TGTGCCAGCAAGAACAGGGCGGAAGAGGGTATTGAAAAACTGTTTTTT. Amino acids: CASKNRAEEGIEKLFF.

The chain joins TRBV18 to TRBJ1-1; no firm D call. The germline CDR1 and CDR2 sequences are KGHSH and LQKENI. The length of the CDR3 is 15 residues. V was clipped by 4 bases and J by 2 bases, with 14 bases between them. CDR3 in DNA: TGTGCCAGCTCACTTTTAAGGGATCTAAACACTGAAGCTTTCTTT. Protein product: CASSLLRDLNTEAFF.

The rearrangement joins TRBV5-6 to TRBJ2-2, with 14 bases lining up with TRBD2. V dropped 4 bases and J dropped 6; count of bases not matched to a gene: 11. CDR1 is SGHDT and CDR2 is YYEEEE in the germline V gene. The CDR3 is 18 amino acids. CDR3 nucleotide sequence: TGTGCCAGCAGCATAAGACTAGCGGGAGGGTTGGTCTCCGGGGAGCTGTTTTTT. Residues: CASSIRLAGGLVSGELFF.

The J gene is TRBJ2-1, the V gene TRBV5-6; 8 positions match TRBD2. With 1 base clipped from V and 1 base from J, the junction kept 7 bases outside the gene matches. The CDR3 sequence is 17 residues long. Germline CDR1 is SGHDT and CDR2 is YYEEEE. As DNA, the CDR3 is TGTGCCAGCAGCTTGCTGCTCAGCGGGAGTTCCTACAATGAGCAGTTCTTC. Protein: CASSLLLSGSSYNEQFF.

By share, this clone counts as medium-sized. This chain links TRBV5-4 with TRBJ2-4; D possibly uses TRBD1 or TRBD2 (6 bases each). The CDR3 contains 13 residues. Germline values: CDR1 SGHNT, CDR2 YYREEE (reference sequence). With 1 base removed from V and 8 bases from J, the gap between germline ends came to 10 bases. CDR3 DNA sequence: TGTGCCAGCAGCTTGAACAGGGAGGACATTCAGTACTTC. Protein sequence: CASSLNREDIQYF.

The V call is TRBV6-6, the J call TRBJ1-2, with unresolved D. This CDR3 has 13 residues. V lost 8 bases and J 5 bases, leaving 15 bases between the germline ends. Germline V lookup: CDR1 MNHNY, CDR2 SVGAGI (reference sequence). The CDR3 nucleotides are TGTGCCAGCCTGACCCCTCAGGTTTATGGCTACACCTTC. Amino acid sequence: CASLTPQVYGYTF.

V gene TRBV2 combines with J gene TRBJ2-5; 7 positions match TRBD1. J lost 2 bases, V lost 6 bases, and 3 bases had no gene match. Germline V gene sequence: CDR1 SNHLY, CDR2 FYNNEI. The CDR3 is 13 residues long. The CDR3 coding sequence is TGTGCCAGCAGGGAACAGGGGCAAGAGACCCAGTACTTC. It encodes CASREQGQETQYF.

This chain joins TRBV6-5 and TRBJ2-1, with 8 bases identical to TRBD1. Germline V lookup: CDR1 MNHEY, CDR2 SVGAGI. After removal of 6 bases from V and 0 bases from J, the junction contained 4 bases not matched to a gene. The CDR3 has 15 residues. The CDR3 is CASRRTGGSYNEQFF. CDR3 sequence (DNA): TGTGCCAGCAGGCGAACAGGGGGCTCCTACAATGAGCAGTTCTTC.

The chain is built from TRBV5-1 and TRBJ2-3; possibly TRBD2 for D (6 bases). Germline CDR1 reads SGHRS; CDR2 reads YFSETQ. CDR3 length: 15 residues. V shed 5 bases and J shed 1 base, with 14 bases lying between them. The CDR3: CASSSTSFGTDTQYF. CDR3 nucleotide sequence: TGCGCCAGCAGTTCGACTAGTTTCGGCACAGATACGCAGTATTTT.

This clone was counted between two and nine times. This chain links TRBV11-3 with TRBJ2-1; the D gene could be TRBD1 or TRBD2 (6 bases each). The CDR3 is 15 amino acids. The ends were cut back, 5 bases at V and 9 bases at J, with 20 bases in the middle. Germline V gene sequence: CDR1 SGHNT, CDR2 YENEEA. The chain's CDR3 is CASSPPGQRGGEQFF. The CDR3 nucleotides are TGTGCCAGCAGCCCGCCAGGACAGAGGGGAGGTGAGCAGTTCTTC.

Written as DNA, the CDR3 is TGTGCTAGTGGTTTCTACAGGGCGGGGGATCAGCCCCAGCATTTT. This encodes CASGFYRAGDQPQHF. The chain is built from TRBV12-5 and TRBJ1-5; maybe TRBD1 (6 bases). Germline V CDR1 and CDR2: LGHNT, FRNRAP. With 3 bases removed from V and 5 bases from J, the gap between germline ends came to 14 bases. The CDR3 consists of 15 residues.

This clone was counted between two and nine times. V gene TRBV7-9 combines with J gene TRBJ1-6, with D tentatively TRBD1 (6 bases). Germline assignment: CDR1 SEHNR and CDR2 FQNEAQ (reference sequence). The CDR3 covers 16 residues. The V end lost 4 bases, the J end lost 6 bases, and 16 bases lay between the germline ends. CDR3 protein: CASSSWLDSLNSPLHF. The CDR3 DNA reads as TGTGCCAGCAGCTCATGGCTGGACAGCCTTAATTCACCCCTCCACTTT.

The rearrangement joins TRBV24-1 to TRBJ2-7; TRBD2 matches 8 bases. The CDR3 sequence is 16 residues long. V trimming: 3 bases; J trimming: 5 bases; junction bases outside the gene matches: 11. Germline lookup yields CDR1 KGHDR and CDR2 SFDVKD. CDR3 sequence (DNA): TGTGCCACCAGTGATCCGCAGAGGACCGGGAGGGACGAGCAGTACTTC. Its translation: CATSDPQRTGRDEQYF.

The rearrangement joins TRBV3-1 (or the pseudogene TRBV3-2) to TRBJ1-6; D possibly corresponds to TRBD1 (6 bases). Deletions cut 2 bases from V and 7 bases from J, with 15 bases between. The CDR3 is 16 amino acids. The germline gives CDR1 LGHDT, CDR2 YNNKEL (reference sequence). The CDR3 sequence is CASSQRDGGGNSPLHF. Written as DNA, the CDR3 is TGTGCCAGCAGCCAAAGAGACGGGGGCGGGAATTCACCCCTCCACTTT.

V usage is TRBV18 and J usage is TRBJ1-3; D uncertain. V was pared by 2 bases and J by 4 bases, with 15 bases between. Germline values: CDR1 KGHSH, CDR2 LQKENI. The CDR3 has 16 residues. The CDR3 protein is CASSPGGANSGNTIYF. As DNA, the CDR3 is TGTGCCAGCTCACCAGGCGGCGCAAACTCCGGAAACACCATATATTTT.

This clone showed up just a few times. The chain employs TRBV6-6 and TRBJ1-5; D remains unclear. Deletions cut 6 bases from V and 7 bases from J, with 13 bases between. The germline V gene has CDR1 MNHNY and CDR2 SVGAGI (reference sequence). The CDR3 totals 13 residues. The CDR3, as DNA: TGTGCCAGCAGCTCAGGTTCCGGGCAGCCCCAGCATTTT. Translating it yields CASSSGSGQPQHF.

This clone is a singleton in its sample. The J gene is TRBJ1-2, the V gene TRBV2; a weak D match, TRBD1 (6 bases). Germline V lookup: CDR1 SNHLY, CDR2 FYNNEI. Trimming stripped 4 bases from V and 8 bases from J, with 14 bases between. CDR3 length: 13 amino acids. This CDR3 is CASSALRGSGYTF. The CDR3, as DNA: TGTGCCAGCAGTGCCCTCAGGGGAAGCGGCTACACCTTC.

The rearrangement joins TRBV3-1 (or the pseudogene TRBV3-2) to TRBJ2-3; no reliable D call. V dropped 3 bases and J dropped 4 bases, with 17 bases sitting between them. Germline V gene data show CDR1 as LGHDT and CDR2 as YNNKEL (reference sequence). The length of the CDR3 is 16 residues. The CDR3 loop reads CASSHRAGLTADTQYF. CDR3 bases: TGTGCCAGCAGCCATAGAGCCGGGCTGACGGCAGATACGCAGTATTTT.

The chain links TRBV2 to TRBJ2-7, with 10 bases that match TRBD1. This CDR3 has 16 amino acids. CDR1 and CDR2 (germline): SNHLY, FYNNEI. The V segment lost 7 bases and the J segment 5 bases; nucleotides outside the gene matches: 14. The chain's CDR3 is CASIRSVGTGVDEQYF. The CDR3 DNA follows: TGTGCCAGCATTCGGAGTGTTGGGACAGGGGTCGACGAGCAGTACTTC.

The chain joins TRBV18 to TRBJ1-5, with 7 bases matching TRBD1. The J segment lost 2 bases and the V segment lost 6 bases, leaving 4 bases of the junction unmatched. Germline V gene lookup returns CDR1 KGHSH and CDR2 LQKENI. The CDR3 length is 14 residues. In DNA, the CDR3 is TGTGCCAGCTCGGGAACAGGGGGCAATCAGCCCCAGCATTTT. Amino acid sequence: CASSGTGGNQPQHF.

The CDR3 DNA follows: TGTGCCAGCAGCCACGAGGACCGGCCGGGCTACACCTTC. This encodes CASSHEDRPGYTF. The chain employs TRBV3-1 (or the pseudogene TRBV3-2) and TRBJ1-2; no firm D call. Germline V gene data show CDR1 as LGHDT and CDR2 as YNNKEL (reference sequence). The CDR3 consists of 13 residues. V was clipped by 3 bases and J by 8 bases, with 13 bases between them.

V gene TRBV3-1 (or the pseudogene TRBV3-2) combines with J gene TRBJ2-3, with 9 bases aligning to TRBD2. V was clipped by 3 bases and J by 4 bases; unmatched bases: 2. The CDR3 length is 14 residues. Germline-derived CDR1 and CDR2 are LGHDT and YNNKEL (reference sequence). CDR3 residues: CASSQREGADTQYF. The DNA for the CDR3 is TGTGCCAGCAGCCAGCGGGAGGGCGCAGATACGCAGTATTTT.